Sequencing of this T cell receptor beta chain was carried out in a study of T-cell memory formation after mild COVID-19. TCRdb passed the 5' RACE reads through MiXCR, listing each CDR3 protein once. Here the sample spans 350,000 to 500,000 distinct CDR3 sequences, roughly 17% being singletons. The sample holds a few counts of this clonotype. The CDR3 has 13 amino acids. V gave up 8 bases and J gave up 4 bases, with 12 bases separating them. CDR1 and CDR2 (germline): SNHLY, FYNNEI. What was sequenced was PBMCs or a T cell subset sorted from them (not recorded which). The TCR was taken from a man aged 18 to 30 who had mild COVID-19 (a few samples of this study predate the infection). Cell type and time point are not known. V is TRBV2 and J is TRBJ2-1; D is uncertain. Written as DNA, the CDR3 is TGTGCCAGCTACCAGACCCGGTACAATGAGCAGTTCTTC. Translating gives CASYQTRYNEQFF. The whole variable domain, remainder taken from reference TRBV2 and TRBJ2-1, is EPEVTQTPSHQVTQMGQEVILRCVPISNHLYFYWYRQILGQKVEFLVSFYNNEISEKSEIFDDQFSVERPDGSNFTLKIRSTKLEDSAMYFCASYQTRYNEQFFGPGTRLTVL.